The T cell receptor (beta chain) described here comes from a study of Graves' ophthalmopathy and Graves' hyperthyroidism. Amplified TCR beta CDR3 regions were obtained using RNA transcripts as template. A first-round RT-PCR used HTBI primers, followed by a second-round multiplex PCR. TCRdb reanalysed the multiplex PCR reads using MiXCR and keeps one entry per CDR3 protein. The table has over a million distinct CDR3 sequences, about 36% seen once. Sequencing input: peripheral blood or thyroid tissue (not recorded which). The sequence derives from an adult man with Graves' hyperthyroidism.

The CDR3 sequence is CSGRPGNTEAFF. In DNA form, the CDR3 reads TGCAGCGGACGGCCCGGGAACACTGAAGCTTTCTTT. The chain recombines TRBV20-1 with TRBJ1-1; no definite D call. CDR3 length equals 12 residues. Germline CDR1 and CDR2: DFQATT and SNEGSKA (reference sequence).